These T cell receptor beta chains were read from a single sample in a study of blood T cell repertoires in COVID-19. Data came from immunoSEQ multiplex PCR; TCRdb stores just in-frame clones and leaves some out. Of about 34,000 clones detected, roughly 91% appear once; the ten largest clones hold about 20%. Material: peripheral blood. The receptors stem from a man older than 75 with acute or convalescent COVID-19. The CDR3 runs from the conserved cysteine through the conserved F or W. D genes are given only for firm matches. Size is omitted from some rows. Given values are once, few, many or a class for expanded clones.

>.|TRBJ1-6|.|TRBV24-1
TGTGCCACCAGTGAATCCGGGAACAATAATTCACCCCTCCACTTT
CATSESGNNNSPLHF
>.|TRBJ2-2|.|TRBV27
TGTGCCAGCAAGGATAAGGCCTACTGGGGCAGGGCGAACACCGGGGAGCTGTTTTTT
CASKDKAYWGRANTGELFF
>TRBD1|TRBJ2-3|.|TRBV4-1
TGCGCCAGCAGCCAATCTCCGGGACAGGGGTTCGATACGCAGTATTTT
CASSQSPGQGFDTQYF
>TRBD1|TRBJ1-2|.|TRBV11-2
TGTGCCAGCAGCTTGACGACAGGGGCAAACTATGGCTACACCTTC
CASSLTTGANYGYTF
>TRBD1|TRBJ1-6|.|TRBV27
TGTGCCACAACTCCCACGGGACAGGGGTATTCACCCCTCCACTTT
CATTPTGQGYSPLHF
>TRBD1|TRBJ1-4|.|TRBV6-5
TGTGCCAGCAGTTATGGAGGACAGGGGAGGGAAAAACTGTTTTTT
CASSYGGQGREKLFF
>.|TRBJ1-2|.|TRBV30
TGTGCCTGGAGTACAGGGTTCCCTGGCTACACCTTC
CAWSTGFPGYTF
>.|TRBJ1-5|.|TRBV6-5
TGTGCCAGCAGTACAGGGATGCGGCAGCCCCAGCATTTT
CASSTGMRQPQHF
>TRBD1|TRBJ2-1|.|TRBV5-1
TGCGCCAGCAGCCCCTCCGGACAGGGAAGCAATGAGCAGTTCTTC
CASSPSGQGSNEQFF
>.|TRBJ1-5|.|TRBV5-3
TGTGCCAGAAGGGTGAGCATCCCCGGGATCAATCAGCCCCAGCATTTT
CARRVSIPGINQPQHF
>.|TRBJ2-3|.|TRBV3-1/TRBV3-2
TGTGCCAGCAGCCAAACCCCCTCCAACGCGGATACGCAGTATTTT
CASSQTPSNADTQYF
>TRBD2|TRBJ2-1|.|TRBV2
TGTGCCAGCAGCTCCAGACTAGCGGGGACCTACAATGAGCAGTTCTTC
CASSSRLAGTYNEQFF
>.|TRBJ1-5|.|TRBV4-2
TGTGCCAGCAGCCAATTCAGTAGCAATCAGCCCCAGCATTTT
CASSQFSSNQPQHF
>.|TRBJ1-2|.|TRBV5-1
TGCGCCAGCAGCTTGGCAGGGTCCTATGGCTACACCTTC
CASSLAGSYGYTF
>.|TRBJ1-1|.|TRBV2
TGTGCCAGCAGCACAGATAACACTGAAGCTTTCTTT
CASSTDNTEAFF
>TRBD1|TRBJ1-3|.|TRBV7-2
TGTGCCAGCAGCTACAGGGGCCTCTCTGGAAACACCATATATTTT
CASSYRGLSGNTIYF
>.|TRBJ2-4|.|TRBV7-9
TGTGCCAGCAGCTTAGGAGGCCCAAACATTCAGTACTTC
CASSLGGPNIQYF
>TRBD2|TRBJ2-3|.|TRBV11-3
TGTGCCAGCAGCCCGGGGACTAGCGGGTACACTAGCACAGATACGCAGTATTTT
CASSPGTSGYTSTDTQYF
>.|TRBJ2-3|.|TRBV14
TGTGCCAGCAGCCCGCAGGGGCATACGCAGTATTTT
CASSPQGHTQYF
>.|TRBJ2-5|.|TRBV19
TGTGCCAGTAGTATAGCCCCACCGGACAGTTTACTTCAAGAGACCCAGTACTTC
CASSIAPPDSLLQETQYF
>TRBD1|TRBJ1-1|few|TRBV11-2
TGTGCCAGCAGCTTGAGGGGGCCTTCCGGAACTGAAGCTTTCTTT
CASSLRGPSGTEAFF
>TRBD1|TRBJ2-2|.|TRBV28
TGTGCCAGCAGTTTAGGGGTGTTGAGGGGGCGCGGCACCGGGGAGCTGTTTTTT
CASSLGVLRGRGTGELFF
>TRBD1|TRBJ1-1|.|TRBV28
TGTGCCAGCACCATCCCGGGACAGGGAATCACTGAAGCTTTCTTT
CASTIPGQGITEAFF
>TRBD1|TRBJ2-2|.|TRBV19
TGTGCCAGTAAACAGACAGGGGGCTTGGGCGGGGAGCTGTTTTTT
CASKQTGGLGGELFF
>TRBD2|TRBJ2-1|.|TRBV2
TGTGCCTCCCGACTAGCGGGGGGGCGAAGAAGTGAGCAGTTCTTC
CASRLAGGRRSEQFF
>.|TRBJ1-2|.|TRBV7-2
TGTGCCAGCAGCTTAGTTGGCACCGATGGCTACACCTTC
CASSLVGTDGYTF
>TRBD1|TRBJ1-5|.|TRBV3-1/TRBV3-2
TGTGCCAGCAGCCTGGGGAACAGGGGGCGCAATCAGCCCCAGCATTTT
CASSLGNRGRNQPQHF
>TRBD1|TRBJ1-1|.|TRBV11-2
TGTGCCAGCAGCGCCAGGACAGGAACGAACACTGAAGCTTTCTTT
CASSARTGTNTEAFF
>TRBD2|TRBJ2-1|.|TRBV27
TGTGCCAGCAGTTTCTCCGACCCTAGCGGGGGGGCCAATGAGCAGTTCTTC
CASSFSDPSGGANEQFF
>TRBD1|TRBJ2-1|.|TRBV18
TGTGCCAGCTCACCACGACCCGGGACAGGGGACTACAATGAGCAGTTCTTC
CASSPRPGTGDYNEQFF
>TRBD1|TRBJ2-3|.|TRBV5-1
TGCGCCAGCAGCTTCCCGGGACAGGGCACAGATACGCAGTATTTT
CASSFPGQGTDTQYF
>.|TRBJ2-2|.|TRBV5-1
TGCGCCAGCAGCTTGGAGTCGGGCGGGGAGCTGTTTTTT
CASSLESGGELFF
>TRBD2|TRBJ2-1|.|TRBV29-1
TGCAGCGTTGAAGACCGTAGAATACTAGCGGGACACTACAATGAGCAGTTCTTC
CSVEDRRILAGHYNEQFF
>.|TRBJ1-1|.|TRBV5-1
TGCGCCAGCAGCCCAAGGACAGAAACCACTGAAGCTTTCTTT
CASSPRTETTEAFF
>.|TRBJ2-7|.|TRBV6-1
TGTGCCAGCAGTGAACAGGGGCCCAGTGACGAGCAGTACTTC
CASSEQGPSDEQYF
>.|TRBJ1-2|.|TRBV5-6
TGTGCCAGCAGCCCGGGAGGACAACCTAACTATGGCTACACCTTC
CASSPGGQPNYGYTF
>TRBD1|TRBJ2-7|.|TRBV4-1
TGCGCCAGCAGCTCTCGCACGGGACAGGGTTGGGACGAGCAGTACTTC
CASSSRTGQGWDEQYF
>.|TRBJ1-5|.|TRBV28
TGTGCCAGCAGTTTATCTCCCACAGGGAATCAGCCCCAGCATTTT
CASSLSPTGNQPQHF
>TRBD2|TRBJ2-3|few|TRBV7-8
TGTGCCAGCAGGCCGGACCTCACTAGCGGACGCACAGATACGCAGTATTTT
CASRPDLTSGRTDTQYF
>TRBD2|TRBJ2-7|once|TRBV2
TGTGCCAGCAGTGCGCAACTAGCGGGGGGGGAGTACTTC
CASSAQLAGGEYF
>.|TRBJ2-6|.|TRBV2
TGTGCCAGCAGTGACATTGGGAGGTCTGGGGCCAACGTCCTGACTTTC
CASSDIGRSGANVLTF